This T cell receptor (beta chain) comes out of a study of technical replicates of blood from a few donors. This CDR3 has 11 residues. With 7 bases clipped from V and 11 bases from J, the junction kept 8 bases outside the gene matches. Germline assignment: CDR1 SEHNR and CDR2 FQNEAQ (reference sequence). Using immunoSEQ multiplex PCR, the repertoire was profiled, and TCRdb retains in-frame clones only, with some absent. The sample lists about 68,000 clones; 95% to 97% were seen once. The receptor comes from a human donor in good health. This rearrangement joins TRBV7-9 to TRBJ2-7; 7 nucleotides match TRBD1. The sample comprised T cells isolated from PBMCs. CDR3 DNA sequence: TGTGCCAGCACATTACAGGGGTACAAGTACTTC. Residues: CASTLQGYKYF.